The entry that follows covers one T cell receptor beta chain sequence. The entry originates in a study of T-cell reconstitution after alpha-beta-depleted transplantation in children. Preparation of the TCRbeta library used unique molecular identifiers. TCRdb re-analysed the PCR reads in MiXCR, keeping a single row per CDR3 protein. The sample lists approximately 270,000 distinct CDR3 sequences, 24% occurring once. There are 15 residues in the CDR3. The V end lost 0 bases, the J end lost 5 bases, and 14 bases lay between the germline ends. The germline gives CDR1 SGHRS, CDR2 YFSETQ. The sequencing here drew on PBMCs, mostly from graft donor cells, taken 360 days after TCRalphabeta/CD19-depleted stem cell transplant. This chain connects TRBV5-1 to TRBJ2-5, with D perhaps TRBD1 or TRBD2 (5 bases each). This clonotype was sampled from a female patient aged 2-15 years who had a stem cell transplant for congenital amegakaryocytic thrombocytopenia, so the T cells may come from the graft donor. The CDR3 coding sequence is TGCGCCAGCAGCTTGGGGGGGACCCCGGGGGAGACCCAGTACTTC. The encoded protein is CASSLGGTPGETQYF.